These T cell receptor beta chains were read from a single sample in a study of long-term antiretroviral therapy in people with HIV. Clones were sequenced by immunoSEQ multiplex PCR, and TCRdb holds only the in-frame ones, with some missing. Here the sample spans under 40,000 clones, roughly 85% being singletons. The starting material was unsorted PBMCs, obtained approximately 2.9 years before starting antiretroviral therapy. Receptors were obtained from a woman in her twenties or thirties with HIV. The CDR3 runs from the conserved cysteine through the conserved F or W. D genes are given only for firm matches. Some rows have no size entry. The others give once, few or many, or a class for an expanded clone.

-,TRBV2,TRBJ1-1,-,TGTGCCAGCATTGTCAAAGCAGCTTTCTTT,CASIVKAAFF
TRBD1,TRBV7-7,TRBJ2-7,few,TGTGCCAGCAGCTCCGGACAGGGCCCCTCCTACGAGCAGTACTTC,CASSSGQGPSYEQYF
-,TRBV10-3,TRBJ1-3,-,TGTGCCATCTCAACGGGGGGAGGATTTGGAAACACCATATATTTT,CAISTGGGFGNTIYF
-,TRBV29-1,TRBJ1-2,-,TGCAGCGTCCCCCACCCCCGGGGTCAAATCTATGGCTACACCTTC,CSVPHPRGQIYGYTF
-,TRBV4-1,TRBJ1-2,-,TGCGCCAGCAGCCAAGTCCAGGGACCCTATGGCTACACCTTC,CASSQVQGPYGYTF
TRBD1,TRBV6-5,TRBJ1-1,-,TGTGCCAGCACCAGGGGACAGTTGGCTTTCTTT,CASTRGQLAFF
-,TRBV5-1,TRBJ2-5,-,TGCGCCAGCAGCTTGGCCTCGATAGCCGAAGAGACCCAGTACTTC,CASSLASIAEETQYF
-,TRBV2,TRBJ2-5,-,TGTGCCAGCTCCTCGGGAGAGACCCAGTACTTC,CASSSGETQYF
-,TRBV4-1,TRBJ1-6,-,TGCGCCAGCAGCGCGTTGGTGGGGGGGCAGGATTCACCCCTCCACTTT,CASSALVGGQDSPLHF
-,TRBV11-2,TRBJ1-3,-,TGTGCCAGCAGCCGCGACTCTGGAAACACCATATATTTT,CASSRDSGNTIYF
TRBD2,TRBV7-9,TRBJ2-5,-,TGTGCCAGCAGCTTAGGCGGGGGGGAGCTGAGGGAGACCCAGTACTTC,CASSLGGGELRETQYF
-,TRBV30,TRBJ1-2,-,TGTGCCTGGAGTTGGGAGAAGGGTAATGGCTACACCTTC,CAWSWEKGNGYTF
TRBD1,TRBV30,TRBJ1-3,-,TGTGCCTGGAGTTTAGGAGGGGGCTTTGCTGGAAACACCATATATTTT,CAWSLGGGFAGNTIYF
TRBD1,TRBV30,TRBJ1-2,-,TGTGCCTGGAGCGATGGACAGGGGGCGTACGGCTACACCTTC,CAWSDGQGAYGYTF
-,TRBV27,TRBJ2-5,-,TGTGCCAGCAGTTCAGAGGGCCCCCGAGAGACCCAGTACTTC,CASSSEGPRETQYF